These 17 T cell receptor beta chains originate from one sample sequenced in a study of T cells in Graves' hyperthyroidism and ophthalmopathy. Amplified TCR beta CDR3 regions came from RNA transcripts. HTBI primers were employed in a first-round RT-PCR of the TCR CDR3. TCRdb itself ran the multiplex PCR reads through MiXCR, one entry per CDR3 protein. The table lists around 350,000 distinct CDR3 sequences, roughly 13% of them singletons, with 9.2% in the top ten. Sequencing was done on a sample of blood. The receptors stem from a young woman with Graves' hyperthyroidism.

At least ten counts were recorded for this clonotype. This chain links TRBV28 with TRBJ1-1, with TRBD1 identical over 7 bases. The CDR3 sequence is 14 residues long. V shed 8 bases, J shed 3 bases, and the junction held 9 bases outside the gene matches. Germline CDR1 and CDR2: MDHEN and SYDVKM. The CDR3 here is CASGAQGPYTEAFF. The CDR3, as DNA: TGTGCCAGCGGCGCACAGGGGCCCTACACTGAAGCTTTCTTT. Full variable domain (rest looked up from reference TRBV28 and TRBJ1-1): DVKVTQSSRYLVKRTGEKVFLECVQDMDHENMFWYRQDPGLGLRLIYFSYDVKMKEKGDIPEGYSVSREKKERFSLILESASTNQTSMYLCASGAQGPYTEAFFGQGTRLTVV.

This clonotype showed up many times. The chain employs TRBV12-3 or TRBV12-4 and TRBJ2-2; no reliable D call. CDR3 length: 13 residues. With 5 bases removed from V and 3 bases from J, the gap between germline ends came to 7 bases. CDR3 region: CASSDTDTGELFF. The CDR3 DNA follows: TGTGCCAGCAGTGACACAGACACCGGGGAGCTGTTTTTT.

This clonotype was counted many times. The chain couples TRBV12-3 or TRBV12-4 to TRBJ2-7; 7 bases fit TRBD2. This CDR3 has 14 residues. J lost 3 bases, V lost 3 bases, and 5 bases had no gene match. The CDR3 bases are TGTGCCAGCAGTTTCTCTAGCGGTATCTACGAGCAGTACTTC. This gives the protein CASSFSSGIYEQYF.

This clonotype was detected once. One end of the junction varies from germline; a read error may be responsible. The chain's CDR3 is CASSRTPGAGTDTQYF. DNA for the CDR3: TGCGCCAGCAGCCGGACCCCGGGGGCTGGCACAGATACGCAGTATTTT. The chain is built from TRBV4-2 and TRBJ2-3, with D perhaps matching TRBD1 or TRBD2 (6 bases each). The CDR3 length is 16 residues. From germline, CDR1 is LGHNA and CDR2 YNFKEQ.

Notes on this clonotype: The junction departs from the called germline gene at one end, perhaps through a read error. This chain joins TRBV10-3 and TRBJ1-1; D call uncertain. The V gene's germline CDR1 is ENHRY and CDR2 SYGVKD. This CDR3 has 15 residues. This chain's CDR3 is CAITRERAANAEAFF. The DNA for the CDR3 is TGTGCCATCACCCGAGAGAGGGCCGCGAACGCTGAAGCTTTCTTT.

The chain carries TRBV7-9 and TRBJ1-1; 9 positions agree with TRBD1. Trimming took 5 bases from V and 0 from J; bases not matched to a gene: 10. CDR1 and CDR2 (germline): SEHNR, FQNEAQ (reference sequence). The CDR3 length is 17 residues. The CDR3 region is CASSLSGQGVMNTEAFF. For the CDR3, the DNA is TGTGCCAGCAGCCTTTCGGGACAGGGCGTAATGAACACTGAAGCTTTCTTT.

This clonotype was counted many times. The V gene is TRBV28, the J gene TRBJ2-2; the D call may be TRBD1 or TRBD2 (6 bases each). The germline gives CDR1 MDHEN, CDR2 SYDVKM. This CDR3 is 16 amino acids long. V was cut by 10 bases and J by 5 bases, with 23 bases left in between. The CDR3 protein is CATGAAGTPVTGELFF. The CDR3 DNA is TGTGCCACGGGGGCGGCAGGGACCCCGGTAACCGGGGAGCTGTTTTTT.

This chain connects TRBV6-4 to TRBJ2-3; D is unclear. Germline CDR1 and CDR2: MRHNA and SNTAGT. V lost 5 bases and J 2 bases, leaving 11 bases between the germline ends. This CDR3 comprises 14 residues. The DNA for the CDR3 is TGTGCCAGCAGTCGATTTCTCGACACAGATACGCAGTATTTT. Its protein product is CASSRFLDTDTQYF.

This clonotype was picked up many times. This chain connects TRBV7-3 to TRBJ2-1, with a tentative D call TRBD2 (5 bases). CDR3 length: 15 amino acids. With 7 bases removed from V and 3 bases from J, the gap between germline ends came to 16 bases. Per the germline V gene, CDR1 is SGHTA and CDR2 is FQGTGA. The CDR3 coding sequence is TGTGCCAGCACCCTCGGCACGGGGAGCTACAATGAGCAGTTCTTC. This gives the protein CASTLGTGSYNEQFF. The variable domain in full, with the rest retrieved from reference TRBV7-3 and TRBJ2-1, is GAGVSQTPSNKVTEKGKYVELRCDPISGHTALYWYRQSLGQGPEFLIYFQGTGAADDSGLPNDRFFAVRPEGSVSTLKIQRTERGDSAVYLCASTLGTGSYNEQFFGPGTRLTVL.

This clonotype was observed many times. J is TRBJ2-1 and V is TRBV6-2 or TRBV6-3; 9 nucleotides agree with TRBD2. CDR1 is MNHEY and CDR2 is SVGEGT in the germline V gene. V lost 0 bases and J lost 2; bases outside the gene matches: 2. This CDR3 has 16 amino acids. The CDR3 sequence is CASSYSGGRAYNEQFF. The CDR3 DNA reads as TGTGCCAGCAGTTACTCCGGCGGGAGGGCCTACAATGAGCAGTTCTTC.

This clonotype was counted only a few times. The chain carries TRBV6-2 or TRBV6-3 and TRBJ2-3; D possibly uses TRBD1 or TRBD2 (5 bases each). Trimming took 7 bases from V and 2 from J, leaving 16 bases between them. The CDR3 runs 15 residues. From germline, CDR1 is MNHEY and CDR2 SVGEGT. The CDR3 sequence is CASIPAVGDTDTQYF. For the CDR3, the DNA is TGTGCCAGCATTCCCGCGGTGGGGGACACAGATACGCAGTATTTT.

This chain uses TRBV7-6 with TRBJ2-1; D remains ambiguous. The germline V and J ends were trimmed by 3 bases and 8 bases, with 8 bases remaining between them. CDR3 length: 12 residues. From germline, CDR1 is SGHVS and CDR2 FNYEAQ. The CDR3 loop reads CASSFLPHEQFF. The CDR3 region has the DNA TGTGCCAGCAGCTTTCTTCCCCATGAGCAGTTCTTC.

The chain is built from TRBV7-9 and TRBJ1-2, with 7 nucleotides matching TRBD1. Trimming removed 4 bases from V and 5 bases from J; junction bases left unmatched: 10. Germline V gene data show CDR1 as SEHNR and CDR2 as FQNEAQ (reference sequence). The CDR3 spans 15 residues. CDR3 sequence reads: CASSSPGQVLYGYTF. In nucleotides, the CDR3 is TGTGCCAGCAGCTCCCCCGGACAGGTTCTTTATGGCTACACCTTC.

This clonotype has a count of ten or more. The genes are TRBV11-2 and TRBJ2-2; 7 positions match TRBD1. The J segment lost 0 bases and the V segment lost 2 bases, leaving 9 bases of the junction unmatched. Per the germline V gene, CDR1 is SGHAT and CDR2 is FQNNGV. The CDR3 length is 18 residues. For the CDR3, the DNA is TGTGCCAGCAGCTTATACCCGGGACAGAGAGCGAACACCGGGGAGCTGTTTTTT. It translates to CASSLYPGQRANTGELFF.

This clonotype was recorded once. The chain recombines TRBV6-2 or TRBV6-3 with TRBJ2-6, with unresolved D. The ends were cut back, 11 bases at V and 0 bases at J, with 11 bases in the middle. The CDR3 covers 14 residues. CDR1 is MNHEY and CDR2 is SVGEGT in the germline V gene. For the CDR3, the DNA is TGTGCCGTGGCCCTGGGCTCTGGGGCCAACGTCCTGACTTTC. This encodes CAVALGSGANVLTF.

This clonotype turned up a few times. V usage is TRBV24-1 and J usage is TRBJ1-4; TRBD1 agrees at 9 bases. Germline assignment: CDR1 KGHDR and CDR2 SFDVKD. V lost 4 bases to trimming and J lost 7 bases; unmatched junction nucleotides: 3. This CDR3 region has 14 residues. CDR3 residues: CATSDPTGGEKLFF. The CDR3 DNA reads TGTGCCACCAGTGACCCGACAGGGGGTGAAAAACTGTTTTTT.

The table lists this clonotype with many counts. DNA for the CDR3: TGCGCCAGCAGTGGCAAGGGGGCCTACGAGCAGTACTTC. Translated: CASSGKGAYEQYF. The chain couples TRBV10-1 to TRBJ2-7; D possibly corresponds to TRBD1 (6 bases). CDR1 and CDR2 (germline): WNHNN, SYGVQD (reference sequence). The V gene lost 4 bases and the J gene lost 2 bases, with 9 bases spanning the gap. This CDR3 spans 13 amino acids.